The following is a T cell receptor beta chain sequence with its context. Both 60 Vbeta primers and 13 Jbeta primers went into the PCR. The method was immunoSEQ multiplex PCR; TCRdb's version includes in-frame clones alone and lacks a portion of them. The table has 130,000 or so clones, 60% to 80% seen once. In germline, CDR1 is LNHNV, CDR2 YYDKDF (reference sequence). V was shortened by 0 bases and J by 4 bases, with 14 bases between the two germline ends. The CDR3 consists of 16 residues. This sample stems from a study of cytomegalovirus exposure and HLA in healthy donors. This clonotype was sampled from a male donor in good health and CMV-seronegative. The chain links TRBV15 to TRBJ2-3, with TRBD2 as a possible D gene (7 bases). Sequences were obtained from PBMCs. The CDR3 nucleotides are TGTGCCACCAGCAGAGAAGGGGGAGGGCCGTCAGATACGCAGTATTTT. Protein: CATSREGGGPSDTQYF. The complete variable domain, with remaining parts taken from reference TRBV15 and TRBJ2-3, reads DAMVIQNPRYQVTQFGKPVTLSCSQTLNHNVMYWYQQKSSQAPKLLFHYYDKDFNNEADTPDNFQSRRPNTSFCFLDIRSPGLGDTAMYLCATSREGGGPSDTQYFGPGTRLTVL.